The 22 T cell receptor beta chains below all came from one sample that was sequenced in a study of monozygotic twins with inflammatory bowel disease. TCRdb re-called the 5' RACE reads and gives one entry per CDR3 protein, without DNA. The sample totals roughly 160,000 distinct CDR3 sequences; its top ten clones hold approximately 7%. The sequenced sample was blood. These receptor sequences come from a human donor with ulcerative colitis or Crohn's disease, or a healthy co-twin of an affected twin (not recorded which).

The rearrangement links TRBV27 to TRBJ1-6; TCRdb gives TRBD1 as the D gene, but with no DNA this cannot be confirmed. The CDR3 is 13 amino acids. Germline V CDR1 and CDR2: MNHEY, SMNVEV (reference sequence). The chain's CDR3 is CASRSSGVPPLHF.

The V call is TRBV5-6, the J call TRBJ1-5. CDR1 is SGHDT, CDR2 YYEEEE, per germline. The CDR3 spans 15 residues. Here the CDR3 reads CASSLGFGGNQPQHF.

The V call is TRBV29-1, the J call TRBJ2-7; there is no DNA to check the TCRdb D call of TRBD1. The CDR3 totals 13 residues. CDR1 and CDR2 (germline): SQVTM, ANQGSEA. The CDR3 spells CSVVTGATYEQYF.

The chain employs TRBV18 and TRBJ2-7. The CDR3 is 15 residues long. From germline, CDR1 is KGHSH and CDR2 LQKENI. The CDR3 is CASSPSGPTTYEQYF.

The CDR3 spells CATSRTATSSYEQYF. The chain joins TRBV15 to TRBJ2-7. From germline, CDR1 is LNHNV and CDR2 YYDKDF (reference sequence). This CDR3 is built from 15 residues. Looking up the rest from reference TRBV15 and TRBJ2-7 gives the full variable domain: DAMVIQNPRYQVTQFGKPVTLSCSQTLNHNVMYWYQQKSSQAPKLLFHYYDKDFNNEADTPDNFQSRRPNTSFCFLDIRSPGLGDTAMYLCATSRTATSSYEQYFGPGTRLTVT.

J is TRBJ2-5 and V is TRBV20-1; TCRdb's assignment of TRBD1 cannot be checked, as there is no DNA. The CDR3 has 13 amino acids. The germline V gene has CDR1 DFQATT and CDR2 SNEGSKA (reference sequence). The CDR3 loop reads CSARGGGVETQYF.

The chain recombines TRBV29-1 with TRBJ2-1; with no DNA, the TCRdb D assignment of TRBD1 cannot be verified. The CDR3 covers 14 residues. CDR1 SQVTM and CDR2 ANQGSEA come from the germline V gene. CDR3 protein: CSVGRQVWGNEQFF.

V and J are TRBV7-9 and TRBJ2-2. This CDR3 is built from 13 residues. CDR1 is SEHNR, CDR2 FQNEAQ, per germline (reference sequence). CDR3 loop: CASSLPWGGELFF.

The genes are TRBV5-1 and TRBJ2-3. This CDR3 region has 15 residues. The germline V gene has CDR1 SGHRS and CDR2 YFSETQ. The CDR3 loop reads CASSFRPPATDTQYF.

J is TRBJ2-3 and V is TRBV5-1; TCRdb indicates TRBD2, and absent DNA this call remains unverified. Germline CDR1 SGHRS, CDR2 YFSETQ. The CDR3 loop spans 21 amino acids. The CDR3 here is CASSSWGGLFSGRAEADTQYF.

The chain has TRBV6-2 or TRBV6-3 and TRBJ1-3; the D call from TCRdb, TRBD1, cannot be confirmed without DNA. Germline-derived CDR1 and CDR2 are MNHEY and SVGEGT. CDR3 size: 13 residues. The CDR3 loop reads CASRKQDRNTIYF.

The J gene is TRBJ2-1, the V gene TRBV11-3; the D gene TCRdb calls, TRBD1, cannot be checked with no DNA. There are 14 residues in the CDR3. Germline values: CDR1 SGHNT, CDR2 YENEEA. This CDR3 reads CASSRDPAYNEQFF.

The rearrangement uses TRBV12-3 or TRBV12-4 and TRBJ2-1; as DNA is missing, the TRBD2 call by TCRdb cannot be tested. The CDR3 has 15 amino acids. CDR3 sequence reads: CASSRTRGGLGEQFF.

This rearrangement joins TRBV30 to TRBJ1-1. There are 16 residues in the CDR3. The germline V gene encodes CDR1 GTSNPN and CDR2 SVGIG (reference sequence). CDR3 sequence reads: CAWSLGLQRVNTEAFF.

J is TRBJ2-2 and V is TRBV4-1; as DNA is missing, the TRBD2 call by TCRdb cannot be tested. Germline CDR1 MGHRA, CDR2 YSYEKL. This CDR3 spans 17 amino acids. CDR3 sequence: CASSQVQSSTSGTPLFF.

This chain connects TRBV27 to TRBJ1-1. CDR1 is MNHEY, CDR2 SMNVEV, per germline (reference sequence). This CDR3 is built from 14 residues. The CDR3 region is CASAAAGATLEAFF.

The chain couples TRBV10-3 to TRBJ2-7. Germline CDR1 reads ENHRY; CDR2 reads SYGVKD. CDR3 length: 13 amino acids. The CDR3 spells CAISDRRDYEQYF.

The chain carries TRBV7-2 and TRBJ2-1; TCRdb's D gene call, TRBD1, goes unchecked for lack of DNA. Germline CDR1 is SGHTA and CDR2 is FQGNSA. The CDR3 totals 15 residues. The CDR3 sequence: CASSSRPGTGNEQFF.

The V gene is TRBV12-3 or TRBV12-4, the J gene TRBJ1-3; TCRdb's assignment of TRBD1 cannot be checked, as there is no DNA. There are 14 residues in the CDR3. The CDR3 reads CASSSRQAGNTIYF.

CDR3 amino acids: CASSPDRGAETQYF. The chain has TRBV7-2 and TRBJ2-5; lacking DNA, the TRBD1 call made by TCRdb goes unchecked. The CDR3 has 14 residues. Germline CDR1 SGHTA, CDR2 FQGNSA.

This rearrangement joins TRBV6-1 to TRBJ2-5; as DNA is missing, the TRBD2 call by TCRdb cannot be tested. The length of the CDR3 is 15 residues. Germline CDR1 and CDR2: MNHNS and SASEGT. The CDR3 spells CASSPTSGREETQYF.

V gene TRBV4-1 combines with J gene TRBJ1-4; absent DNA, TCRdb's TRBD1 call cannot be checked. From germline, CDR1 is MGHRA and CDR2 YSYEKL. This CDR3 region has 15 residues. CDR3 sequence: CASSLLVGGEEKLFF.